The T cell receptor (beta chain) described here comes from a study of blood T cell repertoires in COVID-19. Study-level information: The origin of the acute and convalescent COVID-19 samples was the United States, Italy and Spain. Nucleic acid was either cDNA or gDNA, and it came from T cells, B-cell-depleted T cells, or PBMCs.

In the original analysis: It was from reference gene primer amplification that nucleated cell counts were estimated. Sequencing was performed with immunoSEQ multiplex PCR; in TCRdb, only in-frame clones are kept and a portion is missing. V, J and clone size reflect that table, while D and trimming were determined from the DNA. The sample records about 190,000 clones, around 84% being singletons. CDR3 length equals 15 residues. Per the germline V gene, CDR1 is KGHDR and CDR2 is SFDVKD. The germline V and J ends were trimmed by 4 bases and 2 bases, with 13 bases remaining between them. The rearrangement links TRBV24-1 to TRBJ2-5, with a tentative D call TRBD2 (5 bases). The receptor was derived from a woman older than 75 with acute or convalescent COVID-19. The sequencing input was peripheral blood. CDR3 amino acids: CATSDPEGGQETQYF. CDR3 coding DNA: TGTGCCACCAGTGACCCCGAAGGAGGACAAGAGACCCAGTACTTC.